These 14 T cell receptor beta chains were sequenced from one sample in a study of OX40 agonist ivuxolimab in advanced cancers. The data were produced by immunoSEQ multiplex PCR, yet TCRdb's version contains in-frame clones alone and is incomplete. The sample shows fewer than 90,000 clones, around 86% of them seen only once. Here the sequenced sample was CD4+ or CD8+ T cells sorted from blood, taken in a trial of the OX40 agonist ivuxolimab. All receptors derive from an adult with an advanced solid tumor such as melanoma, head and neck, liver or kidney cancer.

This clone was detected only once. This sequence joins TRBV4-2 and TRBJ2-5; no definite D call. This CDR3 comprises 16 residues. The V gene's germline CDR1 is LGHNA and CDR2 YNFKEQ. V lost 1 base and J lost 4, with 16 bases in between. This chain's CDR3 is CASSQVGSALRETQYF. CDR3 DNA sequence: TGTGCCAGCAGCCAAGTAGGCTCGGCGCTCCGAGAGACCCAGTACTTC.

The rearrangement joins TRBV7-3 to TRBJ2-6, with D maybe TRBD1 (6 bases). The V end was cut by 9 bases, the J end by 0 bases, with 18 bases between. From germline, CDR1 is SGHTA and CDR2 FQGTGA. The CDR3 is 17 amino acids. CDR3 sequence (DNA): TGTGCCAGTCAGGCCCAGGGGCACCCCTCTGGGGCCAACGTCCTGACTTTC. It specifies CASQAQGHPSGANVLTF.

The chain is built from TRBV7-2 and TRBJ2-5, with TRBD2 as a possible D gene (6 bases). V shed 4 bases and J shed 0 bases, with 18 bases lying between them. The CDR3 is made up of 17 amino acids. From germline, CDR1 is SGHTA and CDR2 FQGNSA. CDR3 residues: CASSSGERAWYQETQYF. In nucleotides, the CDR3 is TGTGCCAGCAGCTCCGGTGAGCGGGCCTGGTACCAAGAGACCCAGTACTTC.

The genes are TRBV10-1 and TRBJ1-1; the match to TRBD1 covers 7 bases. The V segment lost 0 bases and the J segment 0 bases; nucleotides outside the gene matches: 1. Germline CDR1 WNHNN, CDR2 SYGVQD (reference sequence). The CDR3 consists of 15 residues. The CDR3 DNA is TGCGCCAGCAGTGAGTCAGGGACAGTGAACACTGAAGCTTTCTTT. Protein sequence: CASSESGTVNTEAFF.

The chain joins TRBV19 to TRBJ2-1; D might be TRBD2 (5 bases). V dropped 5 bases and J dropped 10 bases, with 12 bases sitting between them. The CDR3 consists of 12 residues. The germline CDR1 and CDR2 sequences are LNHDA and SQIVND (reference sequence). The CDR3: CASSRTSGEQFF. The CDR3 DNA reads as TGTGCCAGTAGTCGAACTAGTGGGGAGCAGTTCTTC.

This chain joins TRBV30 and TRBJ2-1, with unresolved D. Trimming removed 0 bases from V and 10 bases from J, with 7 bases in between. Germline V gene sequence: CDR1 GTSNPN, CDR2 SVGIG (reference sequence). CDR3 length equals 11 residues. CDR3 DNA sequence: TGTGCCTGGAGTGTTCCAGTGGAGCAGTTCTTC. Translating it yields CAWSVPVEQFF.

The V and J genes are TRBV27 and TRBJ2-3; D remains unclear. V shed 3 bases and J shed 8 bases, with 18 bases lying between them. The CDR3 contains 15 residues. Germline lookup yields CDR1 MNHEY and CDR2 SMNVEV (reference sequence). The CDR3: CASSLRSATLSTQYF. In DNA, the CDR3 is TGTGCCAGCAGTTTGCGCTCGGCTACATTATCTACGCAGTATTTT.

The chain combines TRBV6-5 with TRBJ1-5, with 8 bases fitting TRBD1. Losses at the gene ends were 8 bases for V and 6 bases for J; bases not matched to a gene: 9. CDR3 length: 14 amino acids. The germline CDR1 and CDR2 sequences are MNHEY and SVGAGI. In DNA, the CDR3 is TGTGCCAGCCGACAGGGGATGATGCTTCAGCCCCAGCATTTT. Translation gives CASRQGMMLQPQHF.

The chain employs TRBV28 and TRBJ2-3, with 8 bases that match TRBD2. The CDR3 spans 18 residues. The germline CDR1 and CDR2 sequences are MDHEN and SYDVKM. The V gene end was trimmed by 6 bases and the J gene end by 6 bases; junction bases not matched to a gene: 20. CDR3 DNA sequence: TGTGCCAGCAGCGTGGTGGGGGCGGGGGGTCCGAGAGCCGATACGCAGTATTTT. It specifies CASSVVGAGGPRADTQYF.

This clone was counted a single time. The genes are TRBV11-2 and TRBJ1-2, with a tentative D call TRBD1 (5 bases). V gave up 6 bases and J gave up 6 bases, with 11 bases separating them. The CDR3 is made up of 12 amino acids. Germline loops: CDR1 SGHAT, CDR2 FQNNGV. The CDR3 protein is CASSSEGNGYTF. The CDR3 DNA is TGTGCCAGCAGTTCGGAGGGGAATGGCTACACCTTC.

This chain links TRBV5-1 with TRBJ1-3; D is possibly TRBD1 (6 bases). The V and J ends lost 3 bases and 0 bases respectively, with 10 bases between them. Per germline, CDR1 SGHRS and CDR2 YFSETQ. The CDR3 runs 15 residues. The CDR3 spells CASSYGQLSGNTIYF. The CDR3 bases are TGCGCCAGCAGCTATGGACAGCTCTCTGGAAACACCATATATTTT. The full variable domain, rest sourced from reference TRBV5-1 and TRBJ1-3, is KAGVTQTPRYLIKTRGQQVTLSCSPISGHRSVSWYQQTPGQGLQFLFEYFSETQRNKGNFPGRFSGRQFSNSRSEMNVSTLELGDSALYLCASSYGQLSGNTIYFGEGSWLTVV.

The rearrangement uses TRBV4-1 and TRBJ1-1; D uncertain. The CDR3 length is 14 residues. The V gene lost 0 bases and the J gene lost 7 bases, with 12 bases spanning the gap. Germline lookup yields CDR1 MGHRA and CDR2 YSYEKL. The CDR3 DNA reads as TGCGCCAGCAGCCAAGATTCCCGCCTGGGTGAAGCTTTCTTT. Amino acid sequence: CASSQDSRLGEAFF.

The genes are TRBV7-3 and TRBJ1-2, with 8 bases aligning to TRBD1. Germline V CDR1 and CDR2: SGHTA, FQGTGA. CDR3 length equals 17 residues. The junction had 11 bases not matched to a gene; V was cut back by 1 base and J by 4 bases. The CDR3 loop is CASSLKPRGLGGYGYTF. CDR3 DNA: TGTGCCAGCAGCTTAAAGCCCAGGGGGCTAGGGGGCTATGGCTACACCTTC. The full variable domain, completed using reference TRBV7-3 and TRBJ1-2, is GAGVSQTPSNKVTEKGKYVELRCDPISGHTALYWYRQSLGQGPEFLIYFQGTGAADDSGLPNDRFFAVRPEGSVSTLKIQRTERGDSAVYLCASSLKPRGLGGYGYTFGSGTRLTVV.

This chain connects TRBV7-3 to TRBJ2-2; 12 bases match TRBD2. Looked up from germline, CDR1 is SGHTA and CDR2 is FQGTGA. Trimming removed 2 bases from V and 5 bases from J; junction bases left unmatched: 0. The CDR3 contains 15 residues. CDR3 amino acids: CASSLGLAGTGELFF. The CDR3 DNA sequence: TGTGCCAGCAGCTTAGGACTAGCGGGAACCGGGGAGCTGTTTTTT.